This TCR beta chain came from a study of blood T cell repertoires in COVID-19. Participant-given clinical history determined each cohort assignment. The method was immunoSEQ multiplex PCR; TCRdb's version includes in-frame clones alone and lacks a portion of them. The data show fewer than 250,000 clones, approximately 83% seen once. The V and J ends lost 7 bases and 8 bases, in that order; junction bases with no gene match: 22. From germline, CDR1 is LGHDT and CDR2 YNNKEL (reference sequence). The CDR3 loop spans 19 amino acids. This TCR came from a woman aged 40 to 50 who had been exposed to COVID-19. The sample consisted of PBMCs or T cells enriched from blood (not recorded which). This sequence joins TRBV3-1 (or the pseudogene TRBV3-2) and TRBJ2-1; 11 bases match TRBD2. DNA of the CDR3: TGTGCCAGCACCTCGAATTCTTATAGCGGGGGGGGGACCGTGTATGAGCAGTTCTTC. As protein: CASTSNSYSGGGTVYEQFF.